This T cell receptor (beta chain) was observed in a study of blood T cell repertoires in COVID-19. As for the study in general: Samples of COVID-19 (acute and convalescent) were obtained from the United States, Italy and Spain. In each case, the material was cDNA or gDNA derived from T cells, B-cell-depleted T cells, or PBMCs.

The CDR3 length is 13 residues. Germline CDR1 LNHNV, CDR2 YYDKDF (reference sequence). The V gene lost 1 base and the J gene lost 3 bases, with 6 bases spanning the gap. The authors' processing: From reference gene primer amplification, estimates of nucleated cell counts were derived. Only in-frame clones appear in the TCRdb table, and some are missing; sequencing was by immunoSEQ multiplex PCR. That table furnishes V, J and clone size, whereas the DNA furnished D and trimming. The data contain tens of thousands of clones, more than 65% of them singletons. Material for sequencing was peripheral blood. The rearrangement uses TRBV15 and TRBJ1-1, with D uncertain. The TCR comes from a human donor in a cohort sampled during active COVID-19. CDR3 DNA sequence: TGTGCCACCAGCAGAGCAGGATACACTGAAGCTTTCTTT. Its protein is CATSRAGYTEAFF.